This T cell receptor beta chain was captured by sequencing in a study of T-cell memory formation after mild COVID-19. The overall study: Clusters of TCRs were largely donor specific.

Whole-study findings and limits: Pre-infection memory harbored some responding clones, suggesting cross-reactive memory joined.

Employing constant-segment primers, 5'RACE generated TCR alpha and TCR beta cDNA libraries bearing sample barcodes and UMIs. TCRdb called the 5' RACE reads again in MiXCR, with one record for every CDR3 protein. The sample lists 350,000 to 500,000 distinct CDR3 sequences, more than 20% occurring once. The V gene's germline CDR1 is SGHVS and CDR2 FNYEAQ. V shed 1 base and J 4 bases; nucleotides not matched to a gene: 8. The CDR3 has 16 amino acids. This clonotype has a handful of counts. Its target is not known. The chain has TRBV7-6 and TRBJ2-5, with TRBD1 matching over 8 bases. This receptor was taken from an adult woman who had mild COVID-19 (a few samples of this study predate the infection). Cell type and time point are not known. The sample comprised PBMCs or a T cell subset sorted from them (not recorded which). The CDR3 loop reads CASSLEAGTGGETQYF. In nucleotides, the CDR3 is TGTGCCAGCAGCTTAGAAGCCGGGACAGGTGGAGAGACCCAGTACTTC.